This T cell receptor (beta chain) was profiled in a study of CD8 T cells in ankylosing spondylitis. General study findings and limits: There was a TCR beta motif, made of several highly homologous variants, that appeared characteristic of ankylosing spondylitis blood.

About this clonotype itself: Its target is not known.

Per germline, CDR1 MNHEY and CDR2 SMNVEV (reference sequence). The CDR3 consists of 13 residues. With 0 bases clipped from V and 7 bases from J, the junction kept 1 base outside the gene matches. TCRdb itself ran the 5' RACE reads through MiXCR, one entry per CDR3 protein. The data hold approximately 300,000 distinct CDR3 sequences, with 7.5% to 9% observed a single time. This chain uses TRBV27 with TRBJ1-2, with 8 bases that match TRBD1. The receptor was isolated from a male donor with ankylosing spondylitis. Sequenced material: blood, either unsorted or a sorted T cell fraction (not recorded which). The CDR3 nucleotides are TGTGCCAGCAGTTTATCCGACAGGGGTGGCTACACCTTC. It yields the protein CASSLSDRGGYTF.